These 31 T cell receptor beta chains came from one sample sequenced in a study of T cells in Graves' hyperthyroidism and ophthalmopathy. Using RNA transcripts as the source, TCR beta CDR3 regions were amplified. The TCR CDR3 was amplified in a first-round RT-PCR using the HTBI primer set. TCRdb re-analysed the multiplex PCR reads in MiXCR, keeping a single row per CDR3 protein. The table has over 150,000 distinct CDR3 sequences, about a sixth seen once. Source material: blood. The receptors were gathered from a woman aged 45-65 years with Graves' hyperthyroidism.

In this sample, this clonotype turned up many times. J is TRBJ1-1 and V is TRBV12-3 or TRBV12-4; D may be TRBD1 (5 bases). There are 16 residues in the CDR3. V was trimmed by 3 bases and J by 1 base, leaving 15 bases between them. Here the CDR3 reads CASSLLGGAPNTEAFF. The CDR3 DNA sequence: TGTGCCAGCAGTTTGTTAGGTGGGGCCCCGAACACTGAAGCTTTCTTT.

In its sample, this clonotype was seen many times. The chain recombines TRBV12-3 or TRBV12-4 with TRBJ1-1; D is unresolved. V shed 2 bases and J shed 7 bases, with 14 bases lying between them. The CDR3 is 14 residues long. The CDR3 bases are TGTGCCAGCAGTTTATATGTTTTGGGTGGTGAAGCTTTCTTT. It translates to CASSLYVLGGEAFF.

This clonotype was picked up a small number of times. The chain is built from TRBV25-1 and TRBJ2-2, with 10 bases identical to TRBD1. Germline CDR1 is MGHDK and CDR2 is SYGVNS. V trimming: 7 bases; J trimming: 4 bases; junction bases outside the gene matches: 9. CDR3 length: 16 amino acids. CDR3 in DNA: TGTGCCAGCACCTACCAGACAGGGGGCTTCACCGGGGAGCTGTTTTTT. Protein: CASTYQTGGFTGELFF.

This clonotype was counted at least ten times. DNA of the CDR3: TGTGCCAGCAGTTTGGGCAGTTTTAGCAATCAGCCCCAGCATTTT. Residues: CASSLGSFSNQPQHF. J is TRBJ1-5 and V is TRBV12-3 or TRBV12-4; no firm D call. Trimming took 3 bases from V and 0 from J, leaving 9 bases between them. The length of the CDR3 is 15 residues.

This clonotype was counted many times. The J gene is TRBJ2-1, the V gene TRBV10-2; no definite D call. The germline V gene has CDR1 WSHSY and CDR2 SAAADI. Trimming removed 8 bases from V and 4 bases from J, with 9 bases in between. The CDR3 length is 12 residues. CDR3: CASSSGYNEQFF. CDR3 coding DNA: TGCGCCAGCTCCTCTGGGTACAATGAGCAGTTCTTC.

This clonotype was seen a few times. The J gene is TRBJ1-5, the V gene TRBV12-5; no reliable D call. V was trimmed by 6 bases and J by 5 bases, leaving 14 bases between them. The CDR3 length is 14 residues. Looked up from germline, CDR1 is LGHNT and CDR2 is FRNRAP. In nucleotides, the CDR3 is TGTGCTAGTGGCCTAAGTGGGTCTCATCAGCCCCAGCATTTT. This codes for CASGLSGSHQPQHF.

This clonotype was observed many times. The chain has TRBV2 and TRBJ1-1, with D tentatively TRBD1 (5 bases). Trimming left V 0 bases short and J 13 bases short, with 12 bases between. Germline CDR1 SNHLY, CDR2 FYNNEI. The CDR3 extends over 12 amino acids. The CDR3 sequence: CASSEAGPKGFF. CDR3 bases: TGTGCCAGCAGTGAAGCGGGACCGAAGGGTTTCTTT.

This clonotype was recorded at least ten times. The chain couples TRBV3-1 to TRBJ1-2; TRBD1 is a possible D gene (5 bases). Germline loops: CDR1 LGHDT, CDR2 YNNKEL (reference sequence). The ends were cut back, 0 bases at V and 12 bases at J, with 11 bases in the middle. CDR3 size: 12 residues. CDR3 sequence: CASSQEWGMNTF. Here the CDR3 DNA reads TGTGCCAGCAGCCAAGAATGGGGGATGAACACCTTC.

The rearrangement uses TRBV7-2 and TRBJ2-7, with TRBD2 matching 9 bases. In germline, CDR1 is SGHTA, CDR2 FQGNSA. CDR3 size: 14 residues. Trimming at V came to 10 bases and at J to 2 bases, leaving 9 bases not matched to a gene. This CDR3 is CATRAGGKPYEQYF. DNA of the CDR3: TGTGCCACCAGAGCGGGAGGAAAGCCCTACGAGCAGTACTTC.

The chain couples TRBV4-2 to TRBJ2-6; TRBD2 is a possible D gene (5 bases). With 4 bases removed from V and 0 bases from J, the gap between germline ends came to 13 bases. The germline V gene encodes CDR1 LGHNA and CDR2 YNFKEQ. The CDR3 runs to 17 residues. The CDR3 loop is CASSLQPRDSGANVLTF. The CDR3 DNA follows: TGTGCCAGCAGCCTGCAGCCTCGGGACTCTGGGGCCAACGTCCTGACTTTC.

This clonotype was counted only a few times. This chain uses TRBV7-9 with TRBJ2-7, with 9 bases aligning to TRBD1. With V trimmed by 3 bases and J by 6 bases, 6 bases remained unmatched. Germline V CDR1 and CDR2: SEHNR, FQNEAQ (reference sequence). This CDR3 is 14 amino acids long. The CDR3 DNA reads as TGTGCCAGCAGCTTCGTCGACAGGGGGGGCGAGCAGTACTTC. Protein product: CASSFVDRGGEQYF.

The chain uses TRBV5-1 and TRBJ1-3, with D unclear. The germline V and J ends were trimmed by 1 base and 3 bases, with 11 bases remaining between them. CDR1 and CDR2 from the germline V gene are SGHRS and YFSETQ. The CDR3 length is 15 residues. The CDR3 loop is CASSLMSGYGNTIYF. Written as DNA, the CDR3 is TGCGCCAGCAGCTTGATGAGTGGGTATGGAAACACCATATATTTT.

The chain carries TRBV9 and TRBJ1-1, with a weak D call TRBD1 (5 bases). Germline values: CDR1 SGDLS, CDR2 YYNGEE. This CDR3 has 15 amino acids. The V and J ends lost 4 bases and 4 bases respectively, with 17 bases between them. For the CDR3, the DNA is TGTGCCAGCAGCTCCACCGGGGGGATAGGCACTGAAGCTTTCTTT. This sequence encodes CASSSTGGIGTEAFF.

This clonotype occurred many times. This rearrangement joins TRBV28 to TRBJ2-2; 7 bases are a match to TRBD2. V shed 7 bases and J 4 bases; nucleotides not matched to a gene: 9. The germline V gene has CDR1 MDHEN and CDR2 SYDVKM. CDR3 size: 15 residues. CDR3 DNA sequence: TGTGCCAGCAAAAAGGGCGGGAGTGGCACCGGGGAGCTGTTTTTT. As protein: CASKKGGSGTGELFF.

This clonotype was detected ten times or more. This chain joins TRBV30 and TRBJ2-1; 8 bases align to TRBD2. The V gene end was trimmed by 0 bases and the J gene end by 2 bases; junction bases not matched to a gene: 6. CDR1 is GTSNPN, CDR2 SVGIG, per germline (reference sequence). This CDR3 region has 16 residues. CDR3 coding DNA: TGTGCCTGGAGTGTACGTGTGACTAGCGCCTACAATGAGCAGTTCTTC. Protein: CAWSVRVTSAYNEQFF.

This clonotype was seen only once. DNA for the CDR3: TGCGCCAGCAGCTTGGATAGCGGGAGTCCCTACAATGAGCAGTTCTTC. This translates into CASSLDSGSPYNEQFF. V usage is TRBV5-1 and J usage is TRBJ2-1; 9 bases match TRBD2. The V gene's germline CDR1 is SGHRS and CDR2 YFSETQ. The CDR3 is 16 amino acids. V shed 0 bases and J 2 bases; nucleotides not matched to a gene: 3.

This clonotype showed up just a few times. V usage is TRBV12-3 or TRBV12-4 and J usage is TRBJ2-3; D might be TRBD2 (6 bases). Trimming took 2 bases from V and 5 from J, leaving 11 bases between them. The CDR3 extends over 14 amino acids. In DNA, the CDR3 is TGTGCCAGCAGTTTATGGAGGGACCGAGATACGCAGTATTTT. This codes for CASSLWRDRDTQYF.

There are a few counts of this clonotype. The CDR3 region is CASSWAGARGGEQYF. In nucleotides, the CDR3 is TGTGCCAGCAGCTGGGCCGGGGCCAGGGGCGGCGAGCAGTACTTC. The chain couples TRBV7-8 to TRBJ2-7; perhaps TRBD1 as D (6 bases). V shed 4 bases and J shed 6 bases, with 19 bases lying between them. This CDR3 is built from 15 residues. Germline loops: CDR1 SGHVS, CDR2 FQNEAQ.

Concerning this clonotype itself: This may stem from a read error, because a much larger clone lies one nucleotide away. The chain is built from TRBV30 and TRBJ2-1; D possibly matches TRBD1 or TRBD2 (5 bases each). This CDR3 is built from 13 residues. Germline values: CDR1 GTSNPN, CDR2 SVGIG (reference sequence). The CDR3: CAWSAGRDNEQLF. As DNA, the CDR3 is TGTGCCTGGAGTGCGGGACGCGACAATGAGCAGCTCTTC.

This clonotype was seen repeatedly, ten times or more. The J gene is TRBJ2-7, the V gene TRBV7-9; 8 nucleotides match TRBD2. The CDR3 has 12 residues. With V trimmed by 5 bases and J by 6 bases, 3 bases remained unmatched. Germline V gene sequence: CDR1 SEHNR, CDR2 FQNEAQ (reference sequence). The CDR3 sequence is CASSETSVEQYF. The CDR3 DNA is TGTGCCAGCAGCGAGACTAGCGTCGAGCAGTACTTC.

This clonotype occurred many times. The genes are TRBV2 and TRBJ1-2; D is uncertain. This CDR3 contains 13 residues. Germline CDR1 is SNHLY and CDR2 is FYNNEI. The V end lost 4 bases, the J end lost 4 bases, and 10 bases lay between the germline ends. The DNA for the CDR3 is TGTGCCAGCAGTGGATGGGCGACCTATGGCTACACCTTC. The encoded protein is CASSGWATYGYTF.

The CDR3 DNA reads TGCAGCGTTTTGCGGGACTCACAGGAGCAGTACTTC. Translating it yields CSVLRDSQEQYF. The V call is TRBV29-1, the J call TRBJ2-7; perhaps TRBD2 as D (6 bases). The CDR3 spans 12 residues. CDR1 is SQVTM and CDR2 is ANQGSEA in the germline V gene. The V end lost 5 bases, the J end lost 7 bases, and 15 bases lay between the germline ends.

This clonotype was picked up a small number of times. As DNA, the CDR3 is TGTGCCAGCAGCCAGGACCAAGCGGGAGGGCCCGGTAGTCGAAACATTCAGTACTTC. Amino acids: CASSQDQAGGPGSRNIQYF. The chain couples TRBV4-2 to TRBJ2-4; TRBD2 matches at 10 bases. CDR1 is LGHNA, CDR2 YNFKEQ, per germline. This CDR3 spans 19 amino acids. Germline trimming cut 3 bases from V and 6 bases from J; bases unmatched to any gene: 17.

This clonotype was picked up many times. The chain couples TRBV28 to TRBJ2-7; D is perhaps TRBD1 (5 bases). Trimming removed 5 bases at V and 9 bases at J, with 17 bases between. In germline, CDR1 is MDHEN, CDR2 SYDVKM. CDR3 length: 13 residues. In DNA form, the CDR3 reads TGTGCCAGCAGTAGGCCGGGCAGGGCAGGGCAGTACTTC. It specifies CASSRPGRAGQYF.

The CDR3 reads CASSLGPTGGSETQYF. The CDR3 DNA is TGCGCCAGCAGCTTGGGTCCAACGGGCGGATCGGAGACCCAGTACTTC. The genes are TRBV5-1 and TRBJ2-5; D ambiguous. The CDR3 covers 16 residues. CDR1 is SGHRS, CDR2 YFSETQ, per germline. Trimming stripped 0 bases from V and 5 bases from J, with 17 bases between.

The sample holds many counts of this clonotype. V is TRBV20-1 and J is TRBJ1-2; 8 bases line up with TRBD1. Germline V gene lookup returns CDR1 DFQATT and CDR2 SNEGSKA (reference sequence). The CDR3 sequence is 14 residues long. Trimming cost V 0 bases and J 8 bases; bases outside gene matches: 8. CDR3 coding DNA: TGCAGTGCTAGAGATAGGGCAGGGGGCGGCGGCTACACCTTC. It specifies CSARDRAGGGGYTF.

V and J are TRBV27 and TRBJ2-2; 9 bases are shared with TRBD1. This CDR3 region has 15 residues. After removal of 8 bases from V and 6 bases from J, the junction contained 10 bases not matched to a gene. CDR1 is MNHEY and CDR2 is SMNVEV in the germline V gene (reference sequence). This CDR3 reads CASRWGQGGSGELFF. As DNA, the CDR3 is TGTGCCAGCCGTTGGGGACAGGGAGGGTCCGGGGAGCTGTTTTTT.

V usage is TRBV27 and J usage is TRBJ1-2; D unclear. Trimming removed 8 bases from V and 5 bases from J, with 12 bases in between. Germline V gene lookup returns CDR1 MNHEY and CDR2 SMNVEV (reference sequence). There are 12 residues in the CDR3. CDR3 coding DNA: TGTGCCAGCCGTGGGTCAGAGTATGGCTACACCTTC. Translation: CASRGSEYGYTF.

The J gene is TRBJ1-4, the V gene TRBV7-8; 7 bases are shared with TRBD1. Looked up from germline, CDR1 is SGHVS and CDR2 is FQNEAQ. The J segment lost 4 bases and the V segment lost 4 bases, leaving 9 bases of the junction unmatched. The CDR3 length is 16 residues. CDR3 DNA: TGTGCCAGCAGCTCAAGAGGACAGGCCGATAATGAAAAACTGTTTTTT. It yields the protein CASSSRGQADNEKLFF.

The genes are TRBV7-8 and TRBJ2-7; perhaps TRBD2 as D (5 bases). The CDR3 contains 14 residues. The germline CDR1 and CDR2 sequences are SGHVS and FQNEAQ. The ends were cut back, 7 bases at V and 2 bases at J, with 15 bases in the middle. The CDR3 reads CASTISGRAYEQYF. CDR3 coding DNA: TGTGCCAGCACCATATCGGGAAGGGCCTACGAGCAGTACTTC.

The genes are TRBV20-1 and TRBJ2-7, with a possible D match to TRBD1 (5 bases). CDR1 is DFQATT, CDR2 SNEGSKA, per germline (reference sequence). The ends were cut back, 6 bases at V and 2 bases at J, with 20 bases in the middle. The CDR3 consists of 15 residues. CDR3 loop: CSAAPETAPTYEQYF. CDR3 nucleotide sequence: TGCAGTGCCGCCCCTGAGACAGCACCTACCTACGAGCAGTACTTC.